The 32 T cell receptor beta chains below all came from one sample that was sequenced in a study of blood T cell repertoires in COVID-19. Generated by immunoSEQ multiplex PCR, the TCRdb table keeps only in-frame clones and is missing some. The sample lists 80,000 to 100,000 clones, over 70% occurring once. The sample was peripheral blood. The receptors come from a man aged 60 to 75 with acute or convalescent COVID-19.

The rearrangement uses TRBV19 and TRBJ1-1; D remains unclear. The germline V gene encodes CDR1 LNHDA and CDR2 SQIVND (reference sequence). The V end lost 3 bases, the J end lost 6 bases, and 14 bases lay between the germline ends. This CDR3 is 14 amino acids long. CDR3 sequence reads: CASSIITATAEAFF. The CDR3 DNA sequence: TGTGCCAGTAGTATCATAACAGCTACGGCTGAAGCTTTCTTT.

This clone appeared many times. This chain links TRBV24-1 with TRBJ2-1; TRBD2 aligns across 9 bases. Germline V gene lookup returns CDR1 KGHDR and CDR2 SFDVKD. The trim removed 5 bases at V and 7 bases at J, leaving 8 bases unmatched. The CDR3 spans 15 residues. CDR3 amino acids: CATSVALAGSNEQFF. In DNA, the CDR3 is TGTGCCACCAGTGTCGCACTAGCGGGCTCTAATGAGCAGTTCTTC.

The chain couples TRBV2 to TRBJ1-2; possibly TRBD1 for D (5 bases). The V gene's germline CDR1 is SNHLY and CDR2 FYNNEI. The CDR3 sequence is 12 residues long. Trimming left V 8 bases short and J 7 bases short, with 14 bases between. The CDR3 DNA reads as TGTGCCAGCCGGGGGGAATTGGGTGGCTACACCTTC. As protein: CASRGELGGYTF.

This clone was detected once. J is TRBJ2-5 and V is TRBV11-2, with 8 bases fitting TRBD1. The CDR3 covers 13 residues. CDR1 and CDR2 from the germline V gene are SGHAT and FQNNGV. Trimming removed 5 bases from V and 6 bases from J; junction bases left unmatched: 5. As DNA, the CDR3 is TGTGCCAGCAGCCCCGGACAGGGTCAGACCCAGTACTTC. This sequence encodes CASSPGQGQTQYF.

The genes are TRBV2 and TRBJ1-1; 7 bases fit TRBD1. Germline CDR1 SNHLY, CDR2 FYNNEI. Trimming removed 8 bases from V and 2 bases from J; junction bases left unmatched: 8. The CDR3 runs to 14 residues. In nucleotides, the CDR3 is TGTGCCAGCGTTCAGGGGGAGTTTAACACTGAAGCTTTCTTT. It codes for CASVQGEFNTEAFF.

The genes are TRBV7-2 and TRBJ2-3, with 12 nucleotides matching TRBD2. V was clipped by 4 bases and J by 5 bases; unmatched bases: 10. The CDR3 covers 17 residues. Germline lookup yields CDR1 SGHTA and CDR2 FQGNSA. CDR3 DNA sequence: TGTGCCAGCAGCTCGCGCAGACTAGCGGGAGTGCAAGATACGCAGTATTTT. Translation gives CASSSRRLAGVQDTQYF.

This chain joins TRBV6-2 or TRBV6-3 and TRBJ2-1, with 10 bases identical to TRBD2. Looked up from germline, CDR1 is MNHEY and CDR2 is SVGEGT. With V trimmed by 5 bases and J by 2 bases, 9 bases remained unmatched. There are 17 residues in the CDR3. CDR3 sequence (DNA): TGTGCCAGCAGTAACCGCTATAGCGGGAGGACCTACAATGAGCAGTTCTTC. Translating it yields CASSNRYSGRTYNEQFF.

This clone came up once. The rearrangement joins TRBV30 to TRBJ2-6, with TRBD1 matching 12 bases. V lost 5 bases to trimming and J lost 5 bases; unmatched junction nucleotides: 13. The germline gives CDR1 GTSNPN, CDR2 SVGIG (reference sequence). This CDR3 has 18 residues. The CDR3 region is CAWGRKGQGARRANVLTF. In DNA form, the CDR3 reads TGTGCCTGGGGGAGGAAGGGACAGGGGGCGCGTCGGGCCAACGTCCTGACTTTC.

Only one count was recorded for this clone. This chain links TRBV7-2 with TRBJ2-1, with 10 bases that match TRBD2. The CDR3 loop spans 15 amino acids. The germline gives CDR1 SGHTA, CDR2 FQGNSA. The V and J ends lost 10 bases and 3 bases, in that order; junction bases with no gene match: 9. The CDR3 protein is CATRTSGEHYNEQFF. DNA of the CDR3: TGTGCCACAAGGACTAGCGGCGAACACTACAATGAGCAGTTCTTC.

The chain uses TRBV19 and TRBJ1-5; D is perhaps TRBD1 (6 bases). Germline assignment: CDR1 LNHDA and CDR2 SQIVND (reference sequence). Trimming removed 5 bases from V and 0 bases from J, with 11 bases in between. CDR3 length: 15 amino acids. The CDR3 reads CASSYRALSNQPQHF. CDR3 coding DNA: TGTGCCAGTAGTTACAGGGCCCTTAGCAATCAGCCCCAGCATTTT.

The V and J genes are TRBV28 and TRBJ1-4; possible D gene TRBD1, 6 bases. The CDR3 totals 17 residues. V gave up 4 bases and J gave up 3 bases, with 18 bases separating them. Germline lookup yields CDR1 MDHEN and CDR2 SYDVKM. The CDR3 coding sequence is TGTGCCAGCAGTTCGATTAGAACAGGGCTGGCTAATGAAAAACTGTTTTTT. This codes for CASSSIRTGLANEKLFF.

CDR3 amino acids: CASSQDSQPNTGELFF. In DNA form, the CDR3 reads TGCGCCAGCAGCCAAGATAGCCAGCCGAACACCGGGGAGCTGTTTTTT. The chain is built from TRBV4-3 and TRBJ2-2; D call uncertain. Germline V gene lookup returns CDR1 LGHNA and CDR2 YSLEER. The CDR3 contains 16 residues. V shed 0 bases and J shed 0 bases, with 8 bases lying between them.

This clone occurred a few times. The genes are TRBV2 and TRBJ2-3; 11 bases fit TRBD2. Trimming removed 7 bases from V and 5 bases from J; junction bases left unmatched: 8. This CDR3 has 15 amino acids. Per germline, CDR1 SNHLY and CDR2 FYNNEI. CDR3 sequence: CASTFLTSGKDTQYF. The CDR3 DNA follows: TGTGCCAGCACCTTTTTGACTAGCGGGAAAGATACGCAGTATTTT.

V gene TRBV10-3 combines with J gene TRBJ2-7; 8 nucleotides align to TRBD1. This CDR3 contains 12 residues. CDR1 is ENHRY, CDR2 SYGVKD, per germline. After removal of 11 bases from V and 3 bases from J, the junction contained 6 bases not matched to a gene. The CDR3 is CAVQGEDYEQYF. The CDR3 coding sequence is TGTGCCGTACAGGGGGAAGACTACGAGCAGTACTTC.

This chain connects TRBV7-2 to TRBJ2-7; D ambiguous. This CDR3 has 15 amino acids. Germline CDR1 is SGHTA and CDR2 is FQGNSA. V was clipped by 5 bases and J by 2 bases, with 16 bases between them. CDR3: CASSPNQTPTYEQYF. The CDR3 nucleotides read TGTGCCAGCAGCCCTAATCAGACACCTACCTACGAGCAGTACTTC.

The rearrangement links TRBV9 to TRBJ2-3; D is perhaps TRBD1 (6 bases). CDR3 length: 16 residues. Trimming removed 2 bases from V and 2 bases from J, with 15 bases in between. The germline gives CDR1 SGDLS, CDR2 YYNGEE. The CDR3, as DNA: TGTGCCAGCAGCGTTTCTAATGACAGGTACACAGATACGCAGTATTTT. Residues: CASSVSNDRYTDTQYF.

V and J are TRBV6-5 and TRBJ2-7, with D possibly matching TRBD2 (5 bases). The CDR3 extends over 14 amino acids. Trimming removed 7 bases from V and 6 bases from J, with 19 bases in between. From germline, CDR1 is MNHEY and CDR2 SVGAGI. The CDR3 region has the DNA TGTGCCAGCACGTTCGCCGGCGGGTTCACCGAGCAGTACTTC. It codes for CASTFAGGFTEQYF.

V gene TRBV28 combines with J gene TRBJ1-3, with D hard to call. CDR1 and CDR2 (germline): MDHEN, SYDVKM. V dropped 2 bases and J dropped 0 bases, with 11 bases sitting between them. The length of the CDR3 is 16 residues. CDR3 sequence reads: CASSLGGYRSGNTIYF. The CDR3 region has the DNA TGTGCCAGCAGTTTAGGCGGATACCGCTCTGGAAACACCATATATTTT.

In regard to this clone: Other DNA sequences from this sample encode an identical CDR3 as well. V usage is TRBV3-1 (or the pseudogene TRBV3-2) and J usage is TRBJ2-5; D might be TRBD2 (6 bases). Germline-derived CDR1 and CDR2 are LGHDT and YNNKEL (reference sequence). Trimming cost V 1 base and J 5 bases, with 8 bases left between them. This CDR3 spans 13 amino acids. DNA of the CDR3: TGTGCCAGCAGCCAAGTTCGGGGGGAGACCCAGTACTTC. It codes for CASSQVRGETQYF.

The V and J genes are TRBV28 and TRBJ2-1; 11 nucleotides agree with TRBD1. Germline trimming cut 7 bases from V and 6 bases from J; bases unmatched to any gene: 5. CDR1 MDHEN and CDR2 SYDVKM come from the germline V gene. CDR3 length equals 14 residues. Written as DNA, the CDR3 is TGTGCCAGCAACGGACAGGGGGCGCGCAATGAGCAGTTCTTC. Encoded protein: CASNGQGARNEQFF.

The J gene is TRBJ1-4, the V gene TRBV25-1, with 7 bases identical to TRBD1. The CDR3 has 15 amino acids. Germline V gives CDR1 MGHDK, CDR2 SYGVNS. V shed 8 bases, J shed 3 bases, and the junction held 9 bases outside the gene matches. The CDR3 here is CASRDRAHPNEKLFF. The CDR3 coding sequence is TGTGCCAGCCGAGACAGGGCGCACCCTAATGAAAAACTGTTTTTT.

The CDR3 DNA reads TGTGCCAGCAGTTACGGGACATCTGTCAAGCAGTACTTC. Translating gives CASSYGTSVKQYF. This chain connects TRBV6-2 or TRBV6-3 to TRBJ2-7; a weak D match, TRBD1 (6 bases). CDR1 and CDR2 (germline): MNHEY, SVGEGT. Trimming took 2 bases from V and 8 from J, leaving 13 bases between them. The CDR3 totals 13 residues.

The genes are TRBV14 and TRBJ1-2; possible D gene TRBD1, 5 bases. Per the germline V gene, CDR1 is SGHDN and CDR2 is FVKESK. Trimming pared 0 bases from V and 4 bases from J, leaving 6 bases between. The CDR3 consists of 13 residues. For the CDR3, the DNA is TGTGCCAGCAGCCAAGACAGGGCCTATGGCTACACCTTC. Amino acids: CASSQDRAYGYTF.

The chain carries TRBV28 and TRBJ2-1; TRBD2 is a possible D gene (6 bases). Trimming left V 6 bases short and J 5 bases short, with 14 bases between. This CDR3 is 14 amino acids long. Germline loops: CDR1 MDHEN, CDR2 SYDVKM. CDR3 protein: CASRPGLKNNEQFF. The CDR3 coding sequence is TGTGCCAGCAGGCCGGGACTCAAGAACAATGAGCAGTTCTTC.

V and J are TRBV19 and TRBJ2-7, with D tentatively TRBD2 (7 bases). The V end lost 6 bases, the J end lost 6 bases, and 21 bases lay between the germline ends. The V gene's germline CDR1 is LNHDA and CDR2 SQIVND (reference sequence). CDR3 length: 15 amino acids. CDR3 DNA: TGTGCCAGTAGCCCCAGCCGGGCGGGGGCGTTCGAGCAGTACTTC. Amino acid sequence: CASSPSRAGAFEQYF. Together with reference TRBV19 and TRBJ2-7, the CDR3 gives the full variable domain: DGGITQSPKYLFRKEGQNVTLSCEQNLNHDAMYWYRQDPGQGLRLIYYSQIVNDFQKGDIAEGYSVSREKKESFPLTVTSAQKNPTAFYLCASSPSRAGAFEQYFGPGTRLTVT.

This chain joins TRBV3-1 (or the pseudogene TRBV3-2) and TRBJ2-7; 10 bases line up with TRBD1. The CDR3 has 15 amino acids. The V and J ends lost 4 bases and 2 bases, in that order; junction bases with no gene match: 5. Germline CDR1 is LGHDT and CDR2 is YNNKEL (reference sequence). The CDR3 loop is CASSRRDRGTYEQYF. CDR3 nucleotides: TGTGCCAGCAGCCGCCGGGACAGGGGCACCTACGAGCAGTACTTC.

The table lists this clone with a few counts. The J gene is TRBJ1-6, the V gene TRBV5-5, with unresolved D. Trimming left V 0 bases short and J 0 bases short, with 4 bases between. The CDR3 extends over 15 amino acids. Germline CDR1 is SGHKS and CDR2 is YYEKEE (reference sequence). This chain's CDR3 is CASSLGSSYNSPLHF. CDR3 in DNA: TGTGCCAGCAGCTTGGGGAGCTCCTATAATTCACCCCTCCACTTT.

The rearrangement links TRBV3-1 (or the pseudogene TRBV3-2) to TRBJ2-2; 9 bases agree with TRBD2. V shed 2 bases, J shed 4 bases, and the junction held 14 bases outside the gene matches. The CDR3 extends over 19 amino acids. The germline V gene has CDR1 LGHDT and CDR2 YNNKEL (reference sequence). The CDR3 loop is CASSQRIREAGGRTGELFF. The CDR3 coding sequence is TGTGCCAGCAGCCAAAGAATAAGAGAGGCGGGGGGGCGCACCGGGGAGCTGTTTTTT.

This chain connects TRBV4-1 to TRBJ2-1; TRBD1 agrees at 7 bases. The ends lost 2 bases at V and 9 bases at J; junction bases unmatched: 10. Germline loops: CDR1 MGHRA, CDR2 YSYEKL. The CDR3 consists of 15 residues. CDR3 nucleotides: TGCGCCAGCAGCCAAAGGACAGGCGCTCTAATTGAGCAGTTCTTC. As protein: CASSQRTGALIEQFF.

This chain connects TRBV27 to TRBJ1-6; 8 nucleotides match TRBD1. The CDR3 runs 16 residues. V lost 6 bases to trimming and J lost 3 bases; unmatched junction nucleotides: 7. Germline V CDR1 and CDR2: MNHEY, SMNVEV (reference sequence). CDR3 residues: CASRSGQGGYNSPLHF. CDR3 coding DNA: TGTGCCAGCAGAAGTGGACAGGGCGGCTATAATTCACCCCTCCACTTT.

V and J are TRBV6-4 and TRBJ2-1, with a weak D call TRBD2 (5 bases). From germline, CDR1 is MRHNA and CDR2 SNTAGT. This CDR3 is 13 amino acids long. Trimming removed 4 bases from V and 6 bases from J, with 10 bases in between. The CDR3 sequence is CASSAEGGNEQFF. CDR3 coding DNA: TGTGCCAGCAGTGCTGAAGGAGGCAATGAGCAGTTCTTC.

The J gene is TRBJ2-1, the V gene TRBV27; 11 nucleotides agree with TRBD1. Germline values: CDR1 MNHEY, CDR2 SMNVEV (reference sequence). The V segment lost 6 bases and the J segment 0 bases; nucleotides outside the gene matches: 16. The CDR3 spans 20 residues. The CDR3 reads CASRTAGGQGGTGSYNEQFF. DNA of the CDR3: TGTGCCAGCAGAACCGCGGGGGGACAGGGGGGCACGGGCTCCTACAATGAGCAGTTCTTC.